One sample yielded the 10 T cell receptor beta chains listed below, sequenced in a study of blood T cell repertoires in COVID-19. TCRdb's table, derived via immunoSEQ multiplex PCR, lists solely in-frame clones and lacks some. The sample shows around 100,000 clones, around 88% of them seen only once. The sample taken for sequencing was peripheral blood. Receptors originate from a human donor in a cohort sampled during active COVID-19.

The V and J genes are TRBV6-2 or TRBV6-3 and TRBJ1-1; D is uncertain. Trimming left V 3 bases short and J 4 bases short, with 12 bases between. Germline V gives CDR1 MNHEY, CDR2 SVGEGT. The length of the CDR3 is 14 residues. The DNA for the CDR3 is TGTGCCAGCAGTTATGGACCGGGGTCCACTGAAGCTTTCTTT. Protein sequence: CASSYGPGSTEAFF.

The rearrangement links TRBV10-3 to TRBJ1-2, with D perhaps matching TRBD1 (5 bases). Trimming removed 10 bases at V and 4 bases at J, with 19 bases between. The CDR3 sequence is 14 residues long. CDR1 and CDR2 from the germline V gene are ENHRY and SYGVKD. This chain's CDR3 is CATSELTDSYGYTF. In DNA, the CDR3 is TGTGCCACCTCCGAATTGACAGATTCCTATGGCTACACCTTC.

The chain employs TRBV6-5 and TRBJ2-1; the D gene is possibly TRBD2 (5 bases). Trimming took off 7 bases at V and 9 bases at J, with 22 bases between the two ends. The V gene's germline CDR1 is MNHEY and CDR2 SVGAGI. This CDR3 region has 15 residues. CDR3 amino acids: CASTQGWTSLGEQFF. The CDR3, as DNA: TGTGCCAGCACCCAAGGTTGGACTTCCCTAGGTGAGCAGTTCTTC.

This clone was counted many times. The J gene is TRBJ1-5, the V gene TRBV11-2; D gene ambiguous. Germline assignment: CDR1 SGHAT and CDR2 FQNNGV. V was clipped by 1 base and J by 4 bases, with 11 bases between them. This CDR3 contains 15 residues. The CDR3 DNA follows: TGTGCCAGCAGCTTAGGTCCAGGATGGAATCAGCCCCAGCATTTT. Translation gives CASSLGPGWNQPQHF.

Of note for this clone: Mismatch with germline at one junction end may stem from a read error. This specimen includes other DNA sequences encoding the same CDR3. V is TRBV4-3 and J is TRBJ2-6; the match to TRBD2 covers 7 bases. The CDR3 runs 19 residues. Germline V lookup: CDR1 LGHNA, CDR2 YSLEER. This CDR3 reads CASSQRASGTDSGANVLTF. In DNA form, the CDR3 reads TGCGCCAGCAGCCAGAGGGCGAGCGGGACGGACTCTGGGGCCAATGTCCTGACTTTC.

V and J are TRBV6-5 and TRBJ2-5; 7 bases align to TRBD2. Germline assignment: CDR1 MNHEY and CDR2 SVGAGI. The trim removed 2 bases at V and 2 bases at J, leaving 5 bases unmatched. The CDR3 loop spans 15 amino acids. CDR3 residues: CASSYLNGGQETQYF. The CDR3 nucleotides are TGTGCCAGCAGTTACCTTAACGGGGGGCAAGAGACCCAGTACTTC.

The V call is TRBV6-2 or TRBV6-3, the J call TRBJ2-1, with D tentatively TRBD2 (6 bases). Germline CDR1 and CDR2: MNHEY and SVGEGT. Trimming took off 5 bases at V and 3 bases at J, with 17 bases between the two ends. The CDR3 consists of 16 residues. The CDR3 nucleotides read TGTGCCAGCAGTATTCGGAGCGGGTCTAACTACAATGAGCAGTTCTTC. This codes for CASSIRSGSNYNEQFF.

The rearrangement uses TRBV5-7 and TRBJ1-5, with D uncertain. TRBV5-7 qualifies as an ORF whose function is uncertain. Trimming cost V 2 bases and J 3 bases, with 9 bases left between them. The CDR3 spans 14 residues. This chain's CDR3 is CASSFGSNNQPQHF. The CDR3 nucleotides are TGTGCCAGCAGCTTCGGGAGCAACAATCAGCCCCAGCATTTT.

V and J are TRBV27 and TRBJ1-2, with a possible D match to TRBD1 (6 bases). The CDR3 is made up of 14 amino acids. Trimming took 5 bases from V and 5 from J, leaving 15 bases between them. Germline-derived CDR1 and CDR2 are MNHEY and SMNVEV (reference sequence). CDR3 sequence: CASSLIGGGYGYTF. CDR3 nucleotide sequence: TGTGCCAGCAGTCTAATAGGGGGGGGGTATGGCTACACCTTC.

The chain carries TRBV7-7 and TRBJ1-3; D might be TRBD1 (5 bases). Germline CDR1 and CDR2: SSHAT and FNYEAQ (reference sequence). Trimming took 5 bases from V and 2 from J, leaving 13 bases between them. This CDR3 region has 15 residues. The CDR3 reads CASSPQWGAGNTIYF. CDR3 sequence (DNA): TGTGCCAGCAGCCCCCAATGGGGGGCTGGAAACACCATATATTTT.